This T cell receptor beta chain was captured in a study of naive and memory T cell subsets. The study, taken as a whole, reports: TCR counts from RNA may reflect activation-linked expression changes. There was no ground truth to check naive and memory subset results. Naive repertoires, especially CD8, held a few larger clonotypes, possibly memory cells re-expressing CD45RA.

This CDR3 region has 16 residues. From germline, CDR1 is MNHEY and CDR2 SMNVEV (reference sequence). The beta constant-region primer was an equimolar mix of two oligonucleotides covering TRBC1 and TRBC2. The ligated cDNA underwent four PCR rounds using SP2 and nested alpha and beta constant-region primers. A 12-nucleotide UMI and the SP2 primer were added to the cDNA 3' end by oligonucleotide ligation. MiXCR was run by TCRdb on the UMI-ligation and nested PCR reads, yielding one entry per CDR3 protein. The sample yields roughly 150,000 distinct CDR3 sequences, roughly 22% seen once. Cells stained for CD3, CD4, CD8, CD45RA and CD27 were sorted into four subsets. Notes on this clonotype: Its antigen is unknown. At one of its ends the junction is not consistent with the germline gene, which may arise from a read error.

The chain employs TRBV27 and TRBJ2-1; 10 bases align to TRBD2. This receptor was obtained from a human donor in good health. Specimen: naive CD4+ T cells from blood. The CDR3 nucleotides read TGTGCCAGCACCCATCTAGCGGGAGACCTCTACTATGAGCAGTTCTTC. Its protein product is CASTHLAGDLYYEQFF.